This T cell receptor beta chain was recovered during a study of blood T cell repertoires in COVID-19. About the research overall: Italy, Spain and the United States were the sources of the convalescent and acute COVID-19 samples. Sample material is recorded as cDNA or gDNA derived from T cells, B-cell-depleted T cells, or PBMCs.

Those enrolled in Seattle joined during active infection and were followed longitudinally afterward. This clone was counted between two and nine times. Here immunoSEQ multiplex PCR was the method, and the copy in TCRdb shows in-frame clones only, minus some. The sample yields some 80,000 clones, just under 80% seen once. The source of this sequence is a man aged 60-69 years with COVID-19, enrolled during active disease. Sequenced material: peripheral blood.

This CDR3 reads CASWDSPYEQYF. CDR3 DNA sequence: TGTGCCAGCTGGGACTCTCCCTACGAGCAGTACTTC. The chain is built from TRBV27 and TRBJ2-7; D is perhaps TRBD2 (6 bases). From germline, CDR1 is MNHEY and CDR2 SMNVEV (reference sequence). Trimming shortened V by 8 bases and J by 2 bases, and 10 bases separated the two germline ends. This CDR3 comprises 12 residues.